This T cell receptor (beta chain) was sequenced for a study of metastatic and nonmetastatic thyroid tumors (dated by TCRdb to about 2020). For the study in its entirety: Repertoires were compared across peripheral blood and tumor or nodule tissue samples from malignant and benign thyroid patients.

Via the germline V gene (reference sequence), CDR1 is SSHAT and CDR2 FNYEAQ. Spanning cysteine to phenylalanine, the CDR3 consists of 12 amino acids. The retained sequence is limited to the CDR3, 36 bases, with the frame set at the first base. The table lists this clone with many counts. It lacks a known antigen. The junction shows a germline mismatch at one end, possibly a read error. None of the patients had been given any treatment before thyroid surgery. Patient clinical samples collected from 2012 to 2018 were retrospectively analysed using T-cell receptor beta sequencing. To prepare the library, PCR was applied. Sequencing was carried out with an Illumina HiSeq 4000. The TCR beta-chain CDR3 region of each patient was profiled by high-throughput sequencing. For the original study's pipeline: A classifier to discriminate distant-metastatic papillary thyroid cancer patients was built from CDR3 differences across clinicopathological groups. Repertoire diversity was assessed with the Shannon index, and tumor-blood repertoire similarity with the Morisita-Horn index. In-frame beta chains were kept once TCRdb had trimmed the public reads at Q25 with fastp and called clones with MiXCR. The V and J calls come from TCRdb's annotation, not from the publication. For this sample there are 64,000 or so clones; 15% to 20% appear just once. The top ten clones comprise less than 9.5% of the sample.

On the study overall, not on this receptor specifically: In both blood and tumor samples, TCR beta diversity was reported to be significantly higher in malignant tumors than in benign nodules.

The rearranged segments are TRBV7-7 and TRBJ2-1, with 8 bases aligning to TRBD1. Sequences were obtained from blood. The receptor comes from a male donor with papillary thyroid cancer or a benign thyroid nodule (not recorded which). Some clones in this sample may be carry-over from other donors' samples. CDR3 protein: CASSLGQGRLYF. The sequenced DNA is TGTGCTAGCAGCTTAGGACAGGGTCGATTGTACTTC.